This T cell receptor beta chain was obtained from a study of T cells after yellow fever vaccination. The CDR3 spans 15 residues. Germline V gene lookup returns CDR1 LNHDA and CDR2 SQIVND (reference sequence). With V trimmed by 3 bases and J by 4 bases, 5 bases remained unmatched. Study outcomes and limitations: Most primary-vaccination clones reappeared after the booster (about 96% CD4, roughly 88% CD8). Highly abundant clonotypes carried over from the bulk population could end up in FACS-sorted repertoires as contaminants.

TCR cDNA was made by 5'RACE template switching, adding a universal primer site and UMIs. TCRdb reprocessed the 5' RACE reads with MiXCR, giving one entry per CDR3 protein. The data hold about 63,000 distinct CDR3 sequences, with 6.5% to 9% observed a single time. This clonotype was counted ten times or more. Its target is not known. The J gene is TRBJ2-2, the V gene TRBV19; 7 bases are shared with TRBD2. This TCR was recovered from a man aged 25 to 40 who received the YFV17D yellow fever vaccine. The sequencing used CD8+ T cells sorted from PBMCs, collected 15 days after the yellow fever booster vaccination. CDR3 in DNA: TGTGCCAGTAGTATCCAGCGGGACTTCACCGGGGAGCTGTTTTTT. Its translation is CASSIQRDFTGELFF.